Listed below are T cell receptor beta chains from one sample, sequenced in a study of tumor-infiltrating lymphocytes in primary liver carcinoma. TCRdb fed the multiplex PCR reads into MiXCR, producing one record per CDR3 protein. The table records 250,000 to 350,000 distinct CDR3 sequences, around 50% of them present only once. Sequenced material: peripheral blood. The receptors shown here come from a woman under 40 with primary liver carcinoma and hepatitis B virus infection. CDR3s leave out the opening cysteine and the closing phenylalanine or tryptophan. Each record gives: J gene, V gene, CDR3 protein.

j_gene: TRBJ2-7; v_gene: TRBV7-9; CDR3aa: ASSPGLTSYEQY
j_gene: TRBJ1-5; v_gene: TRBV6-6; CDR3aa: ASKPPGQGNQPQH
j_gene: TRBJ1-2; v_gene: TRBV28; CDR3aa: ATWDERFGYT
j_gene: TRBJ1-4; v_gene: TRBV11-2; CDR3aa: ASSLSRGQGTNEKLF
j_gene: TRBJ2-5; v_gene: TRBV11-2; CDR3aa: ASSLGGAEGPETQY
j_gene: TRBJ1-4; v_gene: TRBV12-3/TRBV12-4; CDR3aa: ASSSQQGEKLF
j_gene: TRBJ2-7; v_gene: TRBV5-1; CDR3aa: ASSPGLAGGLYEQY
j_gene: TRBJ2-1; v_gene: TRBV29-1; CDR3aa: SLEGTSGRARNEQF
j_gene: TRBJ2-5; v_gene: TRBV6-2/TRBV6-3; CDR3aa: ATTHFEGETRY
j_gene: TRBJ1-4; v_gene: TRBV11-3; CDR3aa: ASSLGEFDEKLF
j_gene: TRBJ1-1; v_gene: TRBV5-5; CDR3aa: ASSLVLTVRAEAF
j_gene: TRBJ2-3; v_gene: TRBV5-5; CDR3aa: ASSLSPTITTAGQY
j_gene: TRBJ2-7; v_gene: TRBV11-2; CDR3aa: ASSSIRDATYEQY
j_gene: TRBJ2-1; v_gene: TRBV7-9; CDR3aa: AIRPRAEQF
j_gene: TRBJ2-5; v_gene: TRBV21-1; CDR3aa: ASSKDGSLGAETQY
j_gene: TRBJ1-3; v_gene: TRBV12-3/TRBV12-4; CDR3aa: AGSASAPPGNTIY
j_gene: TRBJ1-1; v_gene: TRBV11-1; CDR3aa: AISRSTDLTEAF
j_gene: TRBJ2-1; v_gene: TRBV4-1; CDR3aa: ASRGLAGDAAPNEQF
j_gene: TRBJ2-7; v_gene: TRBV12-3/TRBV12-4; CDR3aa: ASSLGHEQY
j_gene: TRBJ1-6; v_gene: TRBV28; CDR3aa: ASSSTDSSSYNSPLH
j_gene: TRBJ2-3; v_gene: TRBV6-6; CDR3aa: ASSCGGSGADTQY
j_gene: TRBJ2-1; v_gene: TRBV11-3; CDR3aa: ASTVGAPANEQF
j_gene: TRBJ2-7; v_gene: TRBV6-5; CDR3aa: TSQSSYEQY
j_gene: TRBJ2-2; v_gene: TRBV5-6; CDR3aa: TSSLGPPGWDTGELF
j_gene: TRBJ2-4; v_gene: TRBV29-1; CDR3aa: SVVKSGTKNIQY
j_gene: TRBJ2-7; v_gene: TRBV11-2; CDR3aa: ANRSGLVSYEQC
j_gene: TRBJ2-2; v_gene: TRBV7-9; CDR3aa: ASSLGHRDTGELF
j_gene: TRBJ1-4; v_gene: TRBV29-1; CDR3aa: SVEKTNEKLF
j_gene: TRBJ2-7; v_gene: TRBV11-2; CDR3aa: ANSFTASYEQH
j_gene: TRBJ2-6; v_gene: TRBV6-1; CDR3aa: ASSERDVPSGANVLT
j_gene: TRBJ2-2; v_gene: TRBV5-4; CDR3aa: ANSLELTVSGELF
j_gene: TRBJ1-2; v_gene: TRBV13; CDR3aa: ASSSNGDLGYGYT
j_gene: TRBJ2-3; v_gene: TRBV5-6; CDR3aa: ASRKGLAVTDAQY